This TCR beta chain is from a study of blood T cell repertoires in COVID-19. The CDR3 is 12 amino acids. The germline gives CDR1 SGHDT, CDR2 YYEEEE. Trimming removed 2 bases from V and 6 bases from J, with 6 bases in between. Original methodology: Using reference gene primer amplification, nucleated cell counts were estimated. Generated by immunoSEQ multiplex PCR, the TCRdb table keeps only in-frame clones and is missing some. D and trimming were read from the DNA, whereas the V and J calls and clone size are those reported in that table. The sample has some 180,000 clones; over 80% are singletons. One Seattle source followed patients from active infection through their disease course.

Sequenced input: peripheral blood. The receptor was derived from a woman in her 40s with COVID-19, enrolled during active disease. The J gene is TRBJ1-5, the V gene TRBV5-6; D is unclear. The CDR3: CASSFNFQPQHF. DNA for the CDR3: TGTGCCAGCAGCTTTAATTTTCAGCCCCAGCATTTT.